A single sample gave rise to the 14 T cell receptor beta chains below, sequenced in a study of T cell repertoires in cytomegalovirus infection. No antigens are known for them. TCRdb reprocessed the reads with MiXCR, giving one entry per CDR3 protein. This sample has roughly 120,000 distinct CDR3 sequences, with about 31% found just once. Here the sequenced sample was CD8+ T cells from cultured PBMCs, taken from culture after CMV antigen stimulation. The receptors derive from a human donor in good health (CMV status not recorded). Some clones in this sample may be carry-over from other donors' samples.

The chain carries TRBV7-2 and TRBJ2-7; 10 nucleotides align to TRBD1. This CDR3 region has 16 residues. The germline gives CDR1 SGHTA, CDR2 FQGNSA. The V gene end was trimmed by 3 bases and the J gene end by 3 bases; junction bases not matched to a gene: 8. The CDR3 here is CASSFDRGLHYYEQYF. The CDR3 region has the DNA TGTGCCAGCAGCTTCGACAGGGGGCTCCACTACTACGAGCAGTACTTC.

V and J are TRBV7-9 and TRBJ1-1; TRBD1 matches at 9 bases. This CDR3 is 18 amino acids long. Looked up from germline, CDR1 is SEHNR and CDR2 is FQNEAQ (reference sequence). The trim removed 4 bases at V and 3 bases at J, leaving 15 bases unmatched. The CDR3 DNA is TGTGCCAGCAGCTCGCTCGGACAGGGGCGCCCCGAGGACACTGAAGCTTTCTTT. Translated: CASSSLGQGRPEDTEAFF.

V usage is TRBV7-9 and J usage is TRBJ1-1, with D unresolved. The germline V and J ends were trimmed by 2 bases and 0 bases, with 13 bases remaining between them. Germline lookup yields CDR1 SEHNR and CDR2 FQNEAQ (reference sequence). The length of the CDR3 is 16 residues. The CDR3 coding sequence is TGTGCCAGCAGCTTAATAGGTGGGTGGGTGAACACTGAAGCTTTCTTT. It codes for CASSLIGGWVNTEAFF.

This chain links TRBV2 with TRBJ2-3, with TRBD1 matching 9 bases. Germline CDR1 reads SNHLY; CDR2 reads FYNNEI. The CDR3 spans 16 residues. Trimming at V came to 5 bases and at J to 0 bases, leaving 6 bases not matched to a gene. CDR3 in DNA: TGTGCCAGCAGTTGGGGACAGGGCCGAAGCACAGATACGCAGTATTTT. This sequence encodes CASSWGQGRSTDTQYF. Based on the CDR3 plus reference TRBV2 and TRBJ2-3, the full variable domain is EPEVTQTPSHQVTQMGQEVILRCVPISNHLYFYWYRQILGQKVEFLVSFYNNEISEKSEIFDDQFSVERPDGSNFTLKIRSTKLEDSAMYFCASSWGQGRSTDTQYFGPGTRLTVL.

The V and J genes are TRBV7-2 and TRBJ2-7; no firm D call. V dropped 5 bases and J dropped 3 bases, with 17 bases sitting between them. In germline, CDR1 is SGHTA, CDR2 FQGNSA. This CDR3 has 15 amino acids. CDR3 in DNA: TGTGCCAGCAGCCCCACTATAGGCAGGAACTACGAGCAGTACTTC. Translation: CASSPTIGRNYEQYF.

CDR3 loop: CASNPDTNYGYTF. CDR3 sequence (DNA): TGTGCCAGCAACCCGGACACGAACTATGGCTACACCTTC. V usage is TRBV7-6 and J usage is TRBJ1-2; tentative D call: TRBD1 (5 bases). The CDR3 is made up of 13 amino acids. CDR1 SGHVS and CDR2 FNYEAQ come from the germline V gene. Trimming stripped 7 bases from V and 2 bases from J, with 11 bases between.

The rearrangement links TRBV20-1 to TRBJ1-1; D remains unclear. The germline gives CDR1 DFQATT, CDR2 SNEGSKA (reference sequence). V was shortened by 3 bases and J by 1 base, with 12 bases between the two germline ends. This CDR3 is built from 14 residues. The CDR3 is CSASPGSRNTEAFF. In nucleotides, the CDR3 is TGCAGTGCTAGTCCGGGGAGCAGGAACACTGAAGCTTTCTTT.

CDR3 protein: CASSQDVGDVGIQYF. CDR3 DNA sequence: TGCGCCAGCAGCCAAGATGTAGGGGATGTAGGCATTCAGTACTTC. J is TRBJ2-4 and V is TRBV4-3; D might be TRBD1 (5 bases). Germline lookup yields CDR1 LGHNA and CDR2 YSLEER. The V end was cut by 0 bases, the J end by 9 bases, with 15 bases between. This CDR3 has 15 amino acids.

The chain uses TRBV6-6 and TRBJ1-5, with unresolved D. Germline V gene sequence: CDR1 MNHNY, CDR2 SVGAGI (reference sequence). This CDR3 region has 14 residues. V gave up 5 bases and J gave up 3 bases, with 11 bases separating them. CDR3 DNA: TGTGCCAGCAGTGACGAGGGTAACAATCAGCCCCAGCATTTT. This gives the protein CASSDEGNNQPQHF.

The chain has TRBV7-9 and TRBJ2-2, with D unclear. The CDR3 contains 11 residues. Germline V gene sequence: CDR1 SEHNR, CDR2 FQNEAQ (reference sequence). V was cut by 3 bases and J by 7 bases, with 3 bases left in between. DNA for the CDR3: TGTGCCAGCAGCTTCGACGGGGAGCTGTTTTTT. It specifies CASSFDGELFF.

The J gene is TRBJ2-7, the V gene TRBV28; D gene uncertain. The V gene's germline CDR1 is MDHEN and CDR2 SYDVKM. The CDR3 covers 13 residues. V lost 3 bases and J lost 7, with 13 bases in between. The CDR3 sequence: CASSFFEAREQYF. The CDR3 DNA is TGTGCCAGCAGTTTCTTTGAGGCGCGTGAGCAGTACTTC.

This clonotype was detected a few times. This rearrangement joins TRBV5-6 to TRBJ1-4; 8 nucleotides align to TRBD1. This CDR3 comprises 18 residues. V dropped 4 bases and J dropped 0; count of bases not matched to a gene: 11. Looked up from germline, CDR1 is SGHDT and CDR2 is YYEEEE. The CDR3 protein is CASSPYRTGITTNEKLFF. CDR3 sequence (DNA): TGTGCCAGCAGCCCGTACCGGACAGGGATTACAACTAATGAAAAACTGTTTTTT.

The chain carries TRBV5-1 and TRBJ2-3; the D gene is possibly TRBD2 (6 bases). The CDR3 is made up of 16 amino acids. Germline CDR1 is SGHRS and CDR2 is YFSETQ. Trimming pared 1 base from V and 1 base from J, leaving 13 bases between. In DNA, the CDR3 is TGCGCCAGCAGCTTGCTACCTGGCGGGGGCACAGATACGCAGTATTTT. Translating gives CASSLLPGGGTDTQYF.

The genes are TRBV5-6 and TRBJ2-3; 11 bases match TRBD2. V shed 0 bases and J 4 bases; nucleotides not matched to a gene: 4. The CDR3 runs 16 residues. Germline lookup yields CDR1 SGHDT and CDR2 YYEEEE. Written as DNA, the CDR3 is TGTGCCAGCAGCTTGGGACTAGCGGGGTGGCCAGATACGCAGTATTTT. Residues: CASSLGLAGWPDTQYF.